These 23 T cell receptor beta chains were all obtained from the same sample, sequenced in a study of blood T cell repertoires in COVID-19. Here immunoSEQ multiplex PCR was the method, and the copy in TCRdb shows in-frame clones only, minus some. The sample lists 100,000 to 150,000 clones, approximately 85% seen once, with 3.2% in the top ten. The sequenced sample was peripheral blood. The receptors were sampled from a woman older than 75 with COVID-19, enrolled during active disease.

The chain joins TRBV7-2 to TRBJ2-7; 12 bases align to TRBD2. The CDR3 runs to 15 residues. The ends lost 1 base at V and 4 bases at J; junction bases unmatched: 2. CDR1 and CDR2 from the germline V gene are SGHTA and FQGNSA. The chain's CDR3 is CASSLVTSGSYEQYF. Here the CDR3 DNA reads TGTGCCAGCAGCTTAGTGACTAGCGGGAGTTACGAGCAGTACTTC.

This chain links TRBV24-1 with TRBJ1-2; 7 bases match TRBD1. The CDR3 is 13 residues long. CDR1 is KGHDR, CDR2 SFDVKD, per germline. V lost 10 bases and J lost 6; bases outside the gene matches: 10. CDR3 amino acids: CATRPAGGNGYTF. The CDR3 coding sequence is TGTGCCACACGCCCGGCAGGGGGAAATGGCTACACCTTC.

This clone was counted once. The V gene is TRBV15, the J gene TRBJ1-5; maybe TRBD1 (6 bases). Germline CDR1 is LNHNV and CDR2 is YYDKDF (reference sequence). Between the trimmed V and J ends, which lost 6 bases and 4 bases, there was a span of 13 bases. This CDR3 comprises 14 residues. The CDR3 sequence: CATSEDRMNQPQHF. The CDR3 DNA is TGTGCCACCAGTGAAGACAGGATGAATCAGCCCCAGCATTTT.

This clone was counted a single time. The V gene is TRBV11-2, the J gene TRBJ2-3; TRBD2 is a possible D gene (5 bases). V shed 5 bases and J shed 0 bases, with 21 bases lying between them. This CDR3 contains 18 residues. CDR1 is SGHAT and CDR2 is FQNNGV in the germline V gene. CDR3 sequence reads: CASSARSLVSPSTDTQYF. In DNA form, the CDR3 reads TGTGCCAGCAGCGCCCGATCACTAGTTTCCCCTAGCACAGATACGCAGTATTTT. The full variable domain, rest sourced from reference TRBV11-2 and TRBJ2-3, is EAGVAQSPRYKIIEKRQSVAFWCNPISGHATLYWYQQILGQGPKLLIQFQNNGVVDDSQLPKDRFSAERLKGVDSTLKIQPAKLEDSAVYLCASSARSLVSPSTDTQYFGPGTRLTVL.

The V call is TRBV19, the J call TRBJ2-6; 12 nucleotides line up with TRBD2. Losses at the gene ends were 6 bases for V and 0 bases for J; bases not matched to a gene: 6. The CDR3 covers 18 residues. Looked up from germline, CDR1 is LNHDA and CDR2 is SQIVND (reference sequence). The chain's CDR3 is CASRVTSGRSSGANVLTF. The CDR3 DNA reads TGTGCCAGTAGGGTTACTAGCGGGAGGTCCTCTGGGGCCAACGTCCTGACTTTC.

The rearrangement links TRBV6-1 to TRBJ1-5; unclear D gene. CDR3 size: 14 residues. Germline V gene lookup returns CDR1 MNHNS and CDR2 SASEGT. The V gene lost 6 bases and the J gene lost 4 bases, with 13 bases spanning the gap. The CDR3 here is CASSFTENNQPQHF. The CDR3 DNA follows: TGTGCCAGCAGCTTCACAGAAAATAATCAGCCCCAGCATTTT.

V usage is TRBV10-3 and J usage is TRBJ2-5, with a possible D match to TRBD2 (5 bases). Germline V gene lookup returns CDR1 ENHRY and CDR2 SYGVKD. The CDR3 length is 13 residues. V was trimmed by 3 bases and J by 5 bases, leaving 10 bases between them. CDR3 bases: TGTGCCATCAGTGACGGGGATTCGGAGACCCAGTACTTC. Its protein is CAISDGDSETQYF.

The gene calls are TRBV6-2 or TRBV6-3 and TRBJ2-7, with 7 bases lining up with TRBD2. This CDR3 has 13 residues. In germline, CDR1 is MNHEY, CDR2 SVGEGT. V lost 1 base, J lost 6 bases, and 3 bases stayed unmatched. DNA of the CDR3: TGTGCCAGCAGTTACTTTGGGGGGGGCGAGCAGTACTTC. It codes for CASSYFGGGEQYF.

CDR3 residues: CASSQDNSGNTIYF. The CDR3 coding sequence is TGTGCCAGCAGCCAAGATAATTCGGGAAACACCATATATTTT. The rearrangement uses TRBV4-2 and TRBJ1-3; D is ambiguous. The CDR3 contains 14 residues. Germline V CDR1 and CDR2: LGHNA, YNFKEQ. Between the trimmed V and J ends, which lost 0 bases and 4 bases, there was a span of 7 bases.

This chain joins TRBV28 and TRBJ1-1; 7 positions agree with TRBD1. V shed 4 bases and J 6 bases; nucleotides not matched to a gene: 5. Per the germline V gene, CDR1 is MDHEN and CDR2 is SYDVKM. This CDR3 has 13 amino acids. In nucleotides, the CDR3 is TGTGCCAGCAGTTCTCCGGGACAGCCTGAAGCTTTCTTT. Protein product: CASSSPGQPEAFF. The full variable domain, its missing parts supplied by reference TRBV28 and TRBJ1-1, is DVKVTQSSRYLVKRTGEKVFLECVQDMDHENMFWYRQDPGLGLRLIYFSYDVKMKEKGDIPEGYSVSREKKERFSLILESASTNQTSMYLCASSSPGQPEAFFGQGTRLTVV.

The CDR3 loop is CASSPFYRGATDTQYF. The CDR3, as DNA: TGCGCCAGCAGCCCGTTTTATCGGGGGGCCACAGATACGCAGTATTTT. The rearrangement joins TRBV4-3 to TRBJ2-3, with a possible D match to TRBD2 (7 bases). CDR1 is LGHNA and CDR2 is YSLEER in the germline V gene. CDR3 length: 16 residues. V was trimmed by 4 bases and J by 2 bases, leaving 16 bases between them.

The chain is built from TRBV7-3 and TRBJ2-1, with D maybe TRBD2 (6 bases). Per the germline V gene, CDR1 is SGHTA and CDR2 is FQGTGA. This CDR3 spans 15 amino acids. The ends were cut back, 1 base at V and 0 bases at J, with 7 bases in the middle. The CDR3 nucleotides are TGTGCCAGCAGCTTAAAGACTAGCTCCTACAATGAGCAGTTCTTC. Translated, it gives CASSLKTSSYNEQFF.

The CDR3 nucleotides read TGTGCCAGCAGCCCGGGACAGGGTAGGGTGGAGACCCAGTACTTC. The encoded protein is CASSPGQGRVETQYF. The V and J genes are TRBV7-8 and TRBJ2-5; the match to TRBD1 covers 9 bases. The CDR3 contains 15 residues. CDR1 and CDR2 from the germline V gene are SGHVS and FQNEAQ. Trimming took 5 bases from V and 5 from J; bases not matched to a gene: 9.

The rearrangement links TRBV29-1 to TRBJ2-3, with D unresolved. V lost 4 bases and J lost 6, with 14 bases in between. This CDR3 is built from 13 residues. Germline loops: CDR1 SQVTM, CDR2 ANQGSEA. This chain's CDR3 is CSVAQLSGDTQYF. The CDR3 nucleotides read TGCAGCGTTGCACAGTTAAGTGGTGATACGCAGTATTTT.

J is TRBJ2-7 and V is TRBV6-2 or TRBV6-3; D unclear. CDR1 and CDR2 from the germline V gene are MNHEY and SVGEGT. V was clipped by 6 bases and J by 7 bases, with 13 bases between them. This CDR3 is 12 amino acids long. The CDR3 DNA follows: TGTGCCAGCAGCCGCCCGGGTCCGGAGCAGTACTTC. Its translation is CASSRPGPEQYF.

The chain uses TRBV21-1 and TRBJ1-1; no DNA check was done on the table's D call, TRBD1. TRBV21-1 is labeled a pseudogene. The CDR3 is 15 residues long. The CDR3 nucleotides read TGTGCCAGCAGCAAACCCCAGGGGATGATAGCTGAAGCTTTCTTT. This gives the protein CASSKPQGMIAEAFF.

The J gene is TRBJ2-1, the V gene TRBV19; a weak D match, TRBD2 (5 bases). Trimming pared 3 bases from V and 5 bases from J, leaving 11 bases between. The CDR3 totals 14 residues. Germline values: CDR1 LNHDA, CDR2 SQIVND (reference sequence). The CDR3 bases are TGTGCCAGTAGTATGCTCGGAGGAAACAATGAGCAGTTCTTC. Its protein product is CASSMLGGNNEQFF.

The chain recombines TRBV6-2 or TRBV6-3 with TRBJ2-3; 8 nucleotides match TRBD2. There are 16 residues in the CDR3. J was trimmed by 6 bases and V by 5 bases; bases with no gene match: 13. Germline loops: CDR1 MNHEY, CDR2 SVGEGT. CDR3 amino acids: CASSPWGSGSGDTQYF. The CDR3 DNA follows: TGTGCCAGCAGTCCCTGGGGGAGCGGGAGCGGGGATACGCAGTATTTT.

The sample holds a few counts of this clone. The CDR3 DNA reads as TGTGCCAGCAGCCCTTCCGGGACAGATACAGGCGCCGAGCAGTACTTC. It is translated as CASSPSGTDTGAEQYF. The chain is built from TRBV3-1 (or the pseudogene TRBV3-2) and TRBJ2-7, with 7 bases identical to TRBD1. V dropped 4 bases and J dropped 6; count of bases not matched to a gene: 15. Germline-derived CDR1 and CDR2 are LGHDT and YNNKEL (reference sequence). CDR3 size: 16 residues.

This chain links TRBV2 with TRBJ1-4; D unresolved. The ends were cut back, 2 bases at V and 16 bases at J, with 11 bases in the middle. Germline V CDR1 and CDR2: SNHLY, FYNNEI. This CDR3 region has 11 residues. The CDR3 sequence: CASSEFEERFF. For the CDR3, the DNA is TGTGCCAGCAGTGAATTCGAGGAGAGGTTTTTT.

This clone appeared a single time. This chain joins TRBV9 and TRBJ2-3, with D uncertain. V lost 0 bases and J 3 bases, leaving 5 bases between the germline ends. The germline CDR1 and CDR2 sequences are SGDLS and YYNGEE. This CDR3 has 13 residues. DNA for the CDR3: TGTGCCAGCAGCGTAGGCGGAACAGATACGCAGTATTTT. This sequence encodes CASSVGGTDTQYF.

This clone was recorded a few times. In the same sample, other DNA sequences code for this CDR3. This sequence joins TRBV7-9 and TRBJ1-5; 9 positions agree with TRBD1. The CDR3 spans 15 residues. Per germline, CDR1 SEHNR and CDR2 FQNEAQ (reference sequence). Trimming removed 4 bases from V and 0 bases from J; junction bases left unmatched: 1. The CDR3 region has the DNA TGTGCCAGCAGCTCGGGACAGGGTAGCAATCAGCCCCAGCATTTT. Its protein product is CASSSGQGSNQPQHF.

The chain is built from TRBV20-1 and TRBJ2-7; maybe TRBD2 (5 bases). V was cut by 6 bases and J by 2 bases, with 8 bases left in between. The CDR3 has 11 amino acids. Germline assignment: CDR1 DFQATT and CDR2 SNEGSKA (reference sequence). In nucleotides, the CDR3 is TGCAGTGCCCAGGAGGCCTACGAGCAGTACTTC. Its translation: CSAQEAYEQYF.